This TCR beta chain was recorded in a study of shared clonotypes between healthy human individuals. General study points: The represented genetic and exposure-history diversity was limited by the small number of donors.

The assay was immunoSEQ multiplex PCR, and TCRdb's table has in-frame clones only and misses some. Of 400,000 to 600,000 clones listed, roughly three quarters are singletons. About this clone itself: What it binds is unknown.

The healthy adult donors were HIV-negative and reported no recent acute infections or vaccinations. Those who donated, Caucasian adults without exception, all lived in Nashville, Tennessee. Trimming removed 6 bases from V and 4 bases from J, with 25 bases in between. The CDR3 covers 17 residues. Germline V lookup: CDR1 MNHEY, CDR2 SMNVEV (reference sequence). Sequences were obtained from PBMCs. The chain is built from TRBV27 and TRBJ2-7; D might be TRBD2 (6 bases). The clonotype comes from a woman between 40 and 50 years old in good health. Some clones in this sample may be carry-over from other donors' samples. The CDR3 DNA is TGTGCCAGCAGAGTCGCGGGGCTACGCGGCGCGCTATACGAGCAGTACTTC. It codes for CASRVAGLRGALYEQYF.